These 3 T cell receptor beta chains were all obtained from the same sample, sequenced in a study of blood T cell repertoires in COVID-19. Method: immunoSEQ multiplex PCR; TCRdb's copy keeps in-frame clones and lacks some. Among approximately 150,000 clones listed, approximately 93% were seen once. Sequencing was performed on peripheral blood. The receptor set was obtained from a woman aged 60 to 75 with COVID-19, enrolled during active disease.

CDR3 region: CASSQRQVNTEAFF. The DNA for the CDR3 is TGCGCCAGCAGCCAACGACAGGTGAACACTGAAGCTTTCTTT. The chain links TRBV4-1 to TRBJ1-1, with a possible D match to TRBD1 (6 bases). V lost 2 bases and J 0 bases, leaving 7 bases between the germline ends. Germline CDR1 reads MGHRA; CDR2 reads YSYEKL. This CDR3 has 14 amino acids.

The chain joins TRBV2 to TRBJ2-7, with TRBD1 matching over 7 bases. V lost 5 bases to trimming and J lost 0 bases; unmatched junction nucleotides: 13. The CDR3 spans 17 residues. Per the germline V gene, CDR1 is SNHLY and CDR2 is FYNNEI. Here the CDR3 DNA reads TGTGCCAGCAGTTTCGACAGGGTTACCCTCAGCTCCTACGAGCAGTACTTC. This gives the protein CASSFDRVTLSSYEQYF.

The chain couples TRBV6-5 to TRBJ1-1; tentative D call: TRBD1 (6 bases). Germline CDR1 reads MNHEY; CDR2 reads SVGAGI. The CDR3 contains 14 residues. Between the trimmed V and J ends, which lost 5 bases and 1 base, there was a span of 11 bases. CDR3 protein: CASSLLTGNTEAFF. CDR3 nucleotides: TGTGCCAGCAGTCTCCTGACAGGGAACACTGAAGCTTTCTTT.